This entry lists 21 T cell receptor beta chains sequenced from one sample in a study of early T cells in non-severe SARS-CoV-2 infection. TCRdb re-analysed the 5' RACE reads in MiXCR, keeping a single row per CDR3 protein. The sample contains more than 90,000 distinct CDR3 sequences, about 11% of which appear only once. Material: whole blood. The origin of the receptors is an adult who was a healthcare worker with PCR-confirmed SARS-CoV-2 infection or an uninfected control (not recorded which).

This clonotype was seen a handful of times. The CDR3 region is CACGEAKNIQYF. The CDR3, as DNA: TGTGCCTGTGGGGAGGCCAAAAACATTCAGTACTTC. The genes are TRBV19 and TRBJ2-4; D perhaps matches TRBD2 (5 bases). Trimming pared 11 bases from V and 1 base from J, leaving 9 bases between. CDR1 LNHDA and CDR2 SQIVND come from the germline V gene (reference sequence). The CDR3 is 12 amino acids.

The gene calls are TRBV6-1 and TRBJ1-3; tentatively, D is TRBD1 (5 bases). Germline V CDR1 and CDR2: MNHNS, SASEGT. V was cut by 3 bases and J by 5 bases, with 17 bases left in between. The CDR3 totals 16 residues. The CDR3 coding sequence is TGTGCCAGCAGTGACCGGGACGAGGCAGTGAGAAACACCATATATTTT. This gives the protein CASSDRDEAVRNTIYF.

V usage is TRBV5-1 and J usage is TRBJ2-3, with TRBD2 identical over 8 bases. J lost 0 bases, V lost 5 bases, and 2 bases had no gene match. The CDR3 is 14 amino acids. The germline V gene encodes CDR1 SGHRS and CDR2 YFSETQ. CDR3 in DNA: TGCGCCAGCAGAGCGGGGGCAAGCACAGATACGCAGTATTTT. It encodes CASRAGASTDTQYF.

This clonotype was detected many times. CDR3 residues: CASSSGGQGGFGYTF. DNA of the CDR3: TGTGCCAGCAGCTCTGGAGGACAGGGGGGATTTGGCTACACCTTC. The chain couples TRBV3-1 to TRBJ1-2; 10 nucleotides align to TRBD1. The CDR3 contains 15 residues. V dropped 5 bases and J dropped 7; count of bases not matched to a gene: 10. Germline V CDR1 and CDR2: LGHDT, YNNKEL (reference sequence).

V gene TRBV7-8 combines with J gene TRBJ2-3; TRBD2 aligns across 13 bases. This CDR3 spans 20 amino acids. V lost 1 base to trimming and J lost 2 bases; unmatched junction nucleotides: 12. Per germline, CDR1 SGHVS and CDR2 FQNEAQ. Here the CDR3 reads CASSLEQAGLAGAYTDTQYF. DNA for the CDR3: TGTGCCAGCAGCTTAGAACAGGCAGGACTAGCGGGGGCCTACACAGATACGCAGTATTTT.

This clonotype has a count of ten or more. This chain joins TRBV11-2 and TRBJ1-5; TRBD1 agrees at 7 bases. From germline, CDR1 is SGHAT and CDR2 FQNNGV. The CDR3 extends over 15 amino acids. The V gene end was trimmed by 1 base and the J gene end by 7 bases; junction bases not matched to a gene: 7. The CDR3 region has the DNA TGTGCCAGCAGCTTAGTAGGGGGCGCAGGACAGCCCCAGCATTTT. Translation gives CASSLVGGAGQPQHF.

This clonotype was found many times. The rearrangement joins TRBV24-1 to TRBJ2-1; D call uncertain. Germline loops: CDR1 KGHDR, CDR2 SFDVKD. The V and J ends lost 2 bases and 7 bases respectively, with 5 bases between them. This CDR3 is 12 amino acids long. In DNA, the CDR3 is TGTGCCACCAGTGATTGGAGTAATGAGCAGTTCTTC. Protein product: CATSDWSNEQFF.

This clonotype was counted ten times or more. The rearrangement links TRBV11-2 to TRBJ2-3; 9 positions agree with TRBD1. V trimming: 11 bases; J trimming: 1 base; junction bases outside the gene matches: 4. CDR1 and CDR2 from the germline V gene are SGHAT and FQNNGV. The CDR3 runs to 13 residues. The CDR3 nucleotides are TGTGCCTCCCGGACAGGGGGCACAGATACGCAGTATTTT. Translating gives CASRTGGTDTQYF.

The sample holds a few counts of this clonotype. The rearrangement links TRBV7-2 to TRBJ2-7; TRBD2 agrees at 9 bases. This CDR3 region has 15 residues. The V gene's germline CDR1 is SGHTA and CDR2 FQGNSA. Trimming at V came to 2 bases and at J to 0 bases, leaving 2 bases not matched to a gene. The CDR3 bases are TGTGCCAGCAGCTTACCTAGCGGGGCCTCCTACGAGCAGTACTTC. Translation: CASSLPSGASYEQYF.

This clonotype has a count of ten or more. The chain employs TRBV6-6 and TRBJ1-1; 7 bases map to TRBD1. The CDR3 covers 14 residues. Germline CDR1 is MNHNY and CDR2 is SVGAGI (reference sequence). J was trimmed by 5 bases and V by 6 bases; bases with no gene match: 9. Here the CDR3 DNA reads TGTGCCAGCAGCCTGGACAGGTGGGGAACTGAAGCTTTCTTT. Translating gives CASSLDRWGTEAFF.

This clonotype has a handful of counts. V gene TRBV15 combines with J gene TRBJ2-2, with a weak D call TRBD2 (6 bases). Trimming stripped 0 bases from V and 0 bases from J, with 11 bases between. CDR3 length equals 17 residues. The germline V gene has CDR1 LNHNV and CDR2 YYDKDF (reference sequence). CDR3 sequence (DNA): TGTGCCACCAGCAGAGATCTCGGGAGAGCGAACACCGGGGAGCTGTTTTTT. It specifies CATSRDLGRANTGELFF.

Details on this clonotype: One end of the junction does not line up with germline, which may come from a read error. The J gene is TRBJ2-7, the V gene TRBV27; D unclear. Germline lookup yields CDR1 MNHEY and CDR2 SMNVEV (reference sequence). This CDR3 has 13 amino acids. CDR3 DNA sequence: TGTGCCAGCAGTCATGACCGCTCCTACGAGCTGTACTTC. This gives the protein CASSHDRSYELYF.

The CDR3 sequence is CASSLDPGGYGYTF. The DNA for the CDR3 is TGTGCCAGCAGCTTAGATCCAGGGGGCTATGGCTACACCTTC. This chain connects TRBV7-6 to TRBJ1-2; 7 positions match TRBD1. Germline CDR1 and CDR2: SGHVS and FNYEAQ. Trimming took 1 base from V and 4 from J; bases not matched to a gene: 3. This CDR3 contains 14 residues.

The V and J genes are TRBV5-1 and TRBJ2-5, with D perhaps TRBD1 (6 bases). The germline V gene encodes CDR1 SGHRS and CDR2 YFSETQ. The V end was cut by 3 bases, the J end by 2 bases, with 8 bases between. There are 13 residues in the CDR3. The CDR3 nucleotides are TGCGCCAGCAGCTCAGGGGTTCAAGAGACCCAGTACTTC. The encoded protein is CASSSGVQETQYF.

J is TRBJ1-2 and V is TRBV12-3 or TRBV12-4; a weak D match, TRBD1 (6 bases). Trimming pared 5 bases from V and 3 bases from J, leaving 16 bases between. This CDR3 is 15 amino acids long. CDR3 nucleotides: TGTGCCAGCAGTCCGGGGGCAGGGGCGGACTATGGCTACACCTTC. Its translation is CASSPGAGADYGYTF.

The chain uses TRBV14 and TRBJ2-7; D is perhaps TRBD1 (6 bases). Trimming took 4 bases from V and 0 from J, leaving 10 bases between them. This CDR3 contains 14 residues. CDR1 and CDR2 from the germline V gene are SGHDN and FVKESK. CDR3 sequence: CASSRGQFSYEQYF. The DNA of the CDR3 is TGTGCCAGCAGCCGAGGACAGTTCTCCTACGAGCAGTACTTC.

Ten or more counts support this clonotype. V and J are TRBV5-1 and TRBJ2-3; D unresolved. The CDR3 totals 13 residues. The V gene's germline CDR1 is SGHRS and CDR2 YFSETQ. V was shortened by 4 bases and J by 4 bases, with 10 bases between the two germline ends. CDR3 in DNA: TGCGCCAGCAGCCTGATATCCGCAGATACGCAGTATTTT. This gives the protein CASSLISADTQYF.

This clonotype was counted ten times or more. J is TRBJ1-1 and V is TRBV20-1; D is unclear. Germline CDR1 reads DFQATT; CDR2 reads SNEGSKA (reference sequence). The CDR3 has 14 amino acids. The V gene lost 0 bases and the J gene lost 5 bases, with 13 bases spanning the gap. CDR3 amino acids: CSARDRRVTTEAFF. In nucleotides, the CDR3 is TGCAGTGCTAGAGATCGGCGTGTGACGACTGAAGCTTTCTTT.

This clonotype was counted a few times. The chain has TRBV9 and TRBJ1-1; D remains ambiguous. The germline gives CDR1 SGDLS, CDR2 YYNGEE. The V end was cut by 4 bases, the J end by 1 base, with 17 bases between. There are 16 residues in the CDR3. CDR3: CASSTLPTPSNTEAFF. Written as DNA, the CDR3 is TGTGCCAGCAGCACTCTCCCGACGCCCTCGAACACTGAAGCTTTCTTT. The complete variable domain, with remaining parts taken from reference TRBV9 and TRBJ1-1, reads DSGVTQTPKHLITATGQRVTLRCSPRSGDLSVYWYQQSLDQGLQFLIQYYNGEERAKGNILERFSAQQFPDLHSELNLSSLELGDSALYFCASSTLPTPSNTEAFFGQGTRLTVV.

This clonotype showed up many times. This chain uses TRBV20-1 with TRBJ1-6, with a possible D match to TRBD1 (6 bases). Trimming pared 1 base from V and 3 bases from J, leaving 19 bases between. Germline assignment: CDR1 DFQATT and CDR2 SNEGSKA (reference sequence). This CDR3 has 18 amino acids. CDR3 amino acids: CSARVQGVTYGYNSPLHF. CDR3 bases: TGCAGTGCTAGAGTACAGGGAGTTACTTATGGCTATAATTCACCCCTCCACTTT.

The chain uses TRBV7-9 and TRBJ1-2; D unclear. The CDR3 length is 14 residues. Germline-derived CDR1 and CDR2 are SEHNR and FQNEAQ (reference sequence). V gave up 1 base and J gave up 3 bases, with 9 bases separating them. CDR3 DNA: TGTGCCAGCAGCTTAGAGACCTACTACTATGGCTACACCTTC. This translates into CASSLETYYYGYTF.